The 10 T cell receptor beta chains below come from one sample, sequenced in a study of T-cell memory formation after mild COVID-19. TCRdb re-analysed the 5' RACE reads in MiXCR, keeping a single row per CDR3 protein. The sample holds some 270,000 distinct CDR3 sequences, approximately 15% seen once. Sequenced material: PBMCs or a T cell subset sorted from them (not recorded which). The receptors stem from an adult woman who had mild COVID-19 (a few samples of this study predate the infection). Cell type and time point are not known.

The CDR3 protein is CASSSYGQGSYGYTF. The CDR3 bases are TGTGCCAGCAGCTCGTACGGACAGGGGAGCTATGGCTACACCTTC. The V call is TRBV7-2, the J call TRBJ1-2, with 9 bases lining up with TRBD1. The germline gives CDR1 SGHTA, CDR2 FQGNSA. Unmatched junction bases numbered 7, after V lost 4 bases and J lost 4 bases. The CDR3 length is 15 residues.

V usage is TRBV10-3 and J usage is TRBJ1-2; D ambiguous. This CDR3 region has 14 residues. V gave up 6 bases and J gave up 4 bases, with 15 bases separating them. Germline CDR1 ENHRY, CDR2 SYGVKD. The CDR3 DNA reads TGTGCCATCAGAGAGGACGTGGACGGCTATGGCTACACCTTC. It encodes CAIREDVDGYGYTF.

The V call is TRBV29-1, the J call TRBJ1-1, with D maybe TRBD1 (5 bases). Trimming took 4 bases from V and 3 from J, leaving 9 bases between them. Germline assignment: CDR1 SQVTM and CDR2 ANQGSEA. The CDR3 is 12 residues long. The CDR3, as DNA: TGCAGCGTTGTGGGGGGACACACTGAAGCTTTCTTT. It codes for CSVVGGHTEAFF.

This clonotype was observed a handful of times. The rearrangement links TRBV7-6 to TRBJ1-1; D remains unclear. This CDR3 contains 15 residues. Trimming pared 0 bases from V and 5 bases from J, leaving 13 bases between. From germline, CDR1 is SGHVS and CDR2 FNYEAQ. The CDR3 DNA sequence: TGTGCCAGCAGCTTAGCGACCCCCCCGGGGACTGAAGCTTTCTTT. The encoded protein is CASSLATPPGTEAFF.

This clonotype was seen a few times. The chain carries TRBV5-1 and TRBJ1-1; TRBD1 matches at 11 bases. Germline V gene lookup returns CDR1 SGHRS and CDR2 YFSETQ. CDR3 length equals 16 residues. The V and J ends lost 3 bases and 3 bases, in that order; junction bases with no gene match: 7. The CDR3 sequence: CASSSGWGQGDTEAFF. The CDR3 nucleotides read TGCGCCAGCAGCTCTGGCTGGGGACAGGGGGACACTGAAGCTTTCTTT.

This clonotype was seen more than once but under ten times. The chain carries TRBV19 and TRBJ1-1; possibly TRBD1 for D (5 bases). This CDR3 has 15 amino acids. Germline loops: CDR1 LNHDA, CDR2 SQIVND (reference sequence). V was trimmed by 3 bases and J by 0 bases, leaving 11 bases between them. CDR3 DNA: TGTGCCAGTAGTATGGTCGGGACGGTGAACACTGAAGCTTTCTTT. Translated, it gives CASSMVGTVNTEAFF.

This clonotype was observed at least ten times. The rearrangement uses TRBV7-9 and TRBJ1-3; 8 bases are shared with TRBD1. Germline lookup yields CDR1 SEHNR and CDR2 FQNEAQ (reference sequence). After removal of 3 bases from V and 4 bases from J, the junction contained 5 bases not matched to a gene. The CDR3 is 15 amino acids. The CDR3 region has the DNA TGTGCCAGCAGCTTGGTCAGGGGGCAAGGAAACACCATATATTTT. Translation: CASSLVRGQGNTIYF.

The chain is built from TRBV4-2 and TRBJ2-1, with TRBD1 matching over 7 bases. V trimming: 1 base; J trimming: 2 bases; junction bases outside the gene matches: 5. Germline CDR1 is LGHNA and CDR2 is YNFKEQ. This CDR3 region has 16 residues. CDR3 DNA: TGTGCCAGCAGCCAAGGACTGGGACAGCCCTACAATGAGCAGTTCTTC. Protein sequence: CASSQGLGQPYNEQFF.

This rearrangement joins TRBV5-1 to TRBJ2-7, with D maybe TRBD2 (6 bases). Germline CDR1 reads SGHRS; CDR2 reads YFSETQ. CDR3 size: 15 residues. V lost 0 bases, J lost 3 bases, and 13 bases lay in between. CDR3 nucleotides: TGCGCCAGCAGCTTGGTTTTAGCGGCGAGCTACGAGCAGTACTTC. Its translation: CASSLVLAASYEQYF.

This clonotype was counted between two and nine times. This chain connects TRBV24-1 to TRBJ2-2, with D unresolved. CDR3 length: 15 amino acids. Germline values: CDR1 KGHDR, CDR2 SFDVKD. V lost 4 bases and J lost 1, with 9 bases in between. CDR3 nucleotide sequence: TGTGCCACCAGTGACCTCAAGTTGAACACCGGGGAGCTGTTTTTT. Translating gives CATSDLKLNTGELFF.